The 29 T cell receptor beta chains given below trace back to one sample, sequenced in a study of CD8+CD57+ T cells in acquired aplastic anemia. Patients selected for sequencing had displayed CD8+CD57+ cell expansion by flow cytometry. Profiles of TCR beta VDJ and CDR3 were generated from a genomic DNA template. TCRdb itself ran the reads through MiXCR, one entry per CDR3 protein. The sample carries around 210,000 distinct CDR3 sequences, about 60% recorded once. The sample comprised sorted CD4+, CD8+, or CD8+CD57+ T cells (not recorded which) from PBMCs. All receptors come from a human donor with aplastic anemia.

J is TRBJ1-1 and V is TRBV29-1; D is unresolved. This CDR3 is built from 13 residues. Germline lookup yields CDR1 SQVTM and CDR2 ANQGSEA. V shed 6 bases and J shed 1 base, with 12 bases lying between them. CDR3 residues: CSVRSSENTEAFF. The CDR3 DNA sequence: TGCAGCGTGCGTTCCTCGGAGAACACTGAAGCTTTCTTT.

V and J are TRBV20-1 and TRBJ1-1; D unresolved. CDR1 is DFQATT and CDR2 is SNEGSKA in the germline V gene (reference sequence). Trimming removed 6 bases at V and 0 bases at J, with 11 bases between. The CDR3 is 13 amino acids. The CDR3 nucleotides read TGCAGTGCACACGACGGAATGAACACTGAAGCTTTCTTT. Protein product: CSAHDGMNTEAFF.

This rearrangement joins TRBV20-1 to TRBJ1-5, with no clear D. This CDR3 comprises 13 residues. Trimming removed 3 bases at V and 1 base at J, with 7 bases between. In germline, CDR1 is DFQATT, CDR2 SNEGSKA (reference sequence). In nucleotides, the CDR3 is TGCAGTGCTAGCCTCGGGAGCAATCAGCCCCAGCATTTT. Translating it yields CSASLGSNQPQHF.

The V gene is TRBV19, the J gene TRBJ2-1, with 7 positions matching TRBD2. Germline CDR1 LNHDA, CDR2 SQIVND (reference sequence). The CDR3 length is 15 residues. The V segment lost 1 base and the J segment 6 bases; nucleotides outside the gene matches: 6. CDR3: CASSIADSGFNEQFF. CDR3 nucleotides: TGTGCCAGTAGTATAGCGGATAGCGGGTTCAATGAGCAGTTCTTC.

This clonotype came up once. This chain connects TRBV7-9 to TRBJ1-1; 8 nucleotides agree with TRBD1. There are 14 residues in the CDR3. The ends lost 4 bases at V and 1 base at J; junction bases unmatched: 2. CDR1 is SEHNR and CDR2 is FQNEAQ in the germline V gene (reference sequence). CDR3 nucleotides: TGTGCCAGCAGCTCGGGACAGGAGAACACTGAAGCTTTCTTT. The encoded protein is CASSSGQENTEAFF.

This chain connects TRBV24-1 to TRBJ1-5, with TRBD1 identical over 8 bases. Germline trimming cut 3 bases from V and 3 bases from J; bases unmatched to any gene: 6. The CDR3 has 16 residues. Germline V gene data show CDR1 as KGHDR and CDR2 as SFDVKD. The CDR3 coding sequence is TGTGCCACCAGTGATCACAGGGGGGGTCCCAATCAGCCCCAGCATTTT. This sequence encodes CATSDHRGGPNQPQHF.

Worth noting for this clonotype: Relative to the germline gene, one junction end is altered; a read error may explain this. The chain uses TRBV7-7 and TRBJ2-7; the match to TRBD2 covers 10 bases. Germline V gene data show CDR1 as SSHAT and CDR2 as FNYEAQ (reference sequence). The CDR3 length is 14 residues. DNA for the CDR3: TGTGCTAGCAGCCAGCGGGAGGGCCGCTACGAGCAGTACTTC. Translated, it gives CASSQREGRYEQYF.

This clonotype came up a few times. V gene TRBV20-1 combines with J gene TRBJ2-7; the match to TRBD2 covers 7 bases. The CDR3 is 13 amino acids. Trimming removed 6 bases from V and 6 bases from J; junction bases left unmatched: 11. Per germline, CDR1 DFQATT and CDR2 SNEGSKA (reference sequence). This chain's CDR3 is CSAIRTGGTEQYF. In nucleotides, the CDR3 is TGCAGTGCGATACGAACGGGGGGTACCGAGCAGTACTTC.

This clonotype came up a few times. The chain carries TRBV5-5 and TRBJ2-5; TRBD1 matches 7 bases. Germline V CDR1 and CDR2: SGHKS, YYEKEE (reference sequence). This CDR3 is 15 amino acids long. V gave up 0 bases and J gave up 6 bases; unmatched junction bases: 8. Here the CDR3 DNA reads TGTGCCAGCAGCTTGGGGGACAGCACGGGGAAGACCCAGTACTTC. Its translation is CASSLGDSTGKTQYF.

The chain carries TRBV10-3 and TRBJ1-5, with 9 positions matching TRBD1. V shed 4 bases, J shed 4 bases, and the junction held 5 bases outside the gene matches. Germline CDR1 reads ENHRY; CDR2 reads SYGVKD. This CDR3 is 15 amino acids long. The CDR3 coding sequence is TGTGCCATCAGTGCAGCCGGGACAGGGAATCAGCCCCAGCATTTT. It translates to CAISAAGTGNQPQHF.

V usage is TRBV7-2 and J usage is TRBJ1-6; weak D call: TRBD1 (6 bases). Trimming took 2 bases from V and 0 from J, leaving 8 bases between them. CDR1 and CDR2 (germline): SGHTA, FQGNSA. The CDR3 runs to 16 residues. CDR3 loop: CASSLRGSSYNSPLHF. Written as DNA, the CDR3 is TGTGCCAGCAGCTTAAGGGGGAGCTCCTATAATTCACCCCTCCACTTT.

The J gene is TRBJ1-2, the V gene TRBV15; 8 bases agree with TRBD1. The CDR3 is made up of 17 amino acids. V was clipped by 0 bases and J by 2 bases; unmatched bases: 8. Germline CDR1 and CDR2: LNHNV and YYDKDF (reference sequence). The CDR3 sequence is CATSRDYGTGENYGYTF. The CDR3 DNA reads TGTGCCACCAGCAGAGATTACGGGACAGGAGAAAACTATGGCTACACCTTC.

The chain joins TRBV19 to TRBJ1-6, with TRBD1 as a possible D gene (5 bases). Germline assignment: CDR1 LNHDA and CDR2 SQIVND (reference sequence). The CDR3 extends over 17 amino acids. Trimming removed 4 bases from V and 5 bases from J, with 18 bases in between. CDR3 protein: CASSSALRDGDNSPLHF. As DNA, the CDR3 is TGTGCCAGTAGTAGCGCTCTTCGGGACGGAGATAATTCACCCCTCCACTTT.

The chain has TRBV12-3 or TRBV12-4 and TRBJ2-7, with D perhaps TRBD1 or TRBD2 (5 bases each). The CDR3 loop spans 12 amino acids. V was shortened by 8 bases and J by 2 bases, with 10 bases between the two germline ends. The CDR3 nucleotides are TGTGCCAGCGGGGACGGGACCTACGAGCAGTACTTC. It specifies CASGDGTYEQYF.

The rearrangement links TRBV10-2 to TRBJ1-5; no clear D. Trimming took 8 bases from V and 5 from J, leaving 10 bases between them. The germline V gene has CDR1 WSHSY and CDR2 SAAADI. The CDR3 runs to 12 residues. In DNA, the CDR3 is TGCGCCAGCCAGGATAGATATCAGCCCCAGCATTTT. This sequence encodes CASQDRYQPQHF.

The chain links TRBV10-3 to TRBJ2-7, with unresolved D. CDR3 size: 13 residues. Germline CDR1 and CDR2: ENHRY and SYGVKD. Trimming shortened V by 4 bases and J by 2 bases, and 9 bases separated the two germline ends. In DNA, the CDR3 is TGTGCCATCAGTGCCGAGAGCGCCTACGAGCAGTACTTC. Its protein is CAISAESAYEQYF.

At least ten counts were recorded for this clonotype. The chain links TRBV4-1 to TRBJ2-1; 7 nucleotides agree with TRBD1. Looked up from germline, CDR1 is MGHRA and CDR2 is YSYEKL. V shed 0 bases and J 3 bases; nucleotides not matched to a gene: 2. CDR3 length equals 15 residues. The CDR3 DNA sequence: TGCGCCAGCAGCCAAGACAGGGGGTTCTACAATGAGCAGTTCTTC. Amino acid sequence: CASSQDRGFYNEQFF.

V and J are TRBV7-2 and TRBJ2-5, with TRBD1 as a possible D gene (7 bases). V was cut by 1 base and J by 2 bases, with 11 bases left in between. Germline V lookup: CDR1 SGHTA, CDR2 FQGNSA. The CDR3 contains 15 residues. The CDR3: CASSLDPGGQETQYF. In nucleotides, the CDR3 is TGTGCCAGCAGCTTAGACCCAGGGGGGCAAGAGACCCAGTACTTC.

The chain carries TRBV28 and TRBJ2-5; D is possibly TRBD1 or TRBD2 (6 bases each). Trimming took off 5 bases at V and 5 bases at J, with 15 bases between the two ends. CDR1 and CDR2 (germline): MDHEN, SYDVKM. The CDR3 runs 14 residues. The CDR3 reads CASSHDGGGETQYF. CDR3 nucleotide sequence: TGTGCCAGCAGTCATGACGGAGGGGGGGAGACCCAGTACTTC.

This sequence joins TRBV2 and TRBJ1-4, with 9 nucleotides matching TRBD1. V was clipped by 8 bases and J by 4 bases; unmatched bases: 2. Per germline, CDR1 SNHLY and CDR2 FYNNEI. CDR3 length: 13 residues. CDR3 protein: CASAGQGNEKLFF. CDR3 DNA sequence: TGTGCCAGCGCGGGACAGGGTAATGAAAAACTGTTTTTT.

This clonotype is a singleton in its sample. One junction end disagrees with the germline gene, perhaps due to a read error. CDR3: CDSSRTGGKIYEQYF. The DNA for the CDR3 is TGTGACAGCAGCCGGACAGGGGGCAAGATTTACGAGCAGTACTTC. This chain uses TRBV5-8 with TRBJ2-7; 11 bases fit TRBD1. CDR3 length: 15 residues. The germline CDR1 and CDR2 sequences are SGHTS and YDEGEE.

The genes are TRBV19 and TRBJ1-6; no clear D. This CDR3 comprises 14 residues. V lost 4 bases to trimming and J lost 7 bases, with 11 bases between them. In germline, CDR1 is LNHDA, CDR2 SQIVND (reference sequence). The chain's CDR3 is CASSTLSGNSPLHF. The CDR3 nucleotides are TGTGCCAGTAGTACCCTTTCGGGCAATTCACCCCTCCACTTT.

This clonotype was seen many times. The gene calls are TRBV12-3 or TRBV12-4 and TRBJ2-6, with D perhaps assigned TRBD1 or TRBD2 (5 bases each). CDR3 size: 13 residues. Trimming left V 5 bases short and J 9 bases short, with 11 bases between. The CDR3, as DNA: TGTGCCAGCAGTCCGGGGCCAGGCAACGTCCTGACTTTC. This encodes CASSPGPGNVLTF.

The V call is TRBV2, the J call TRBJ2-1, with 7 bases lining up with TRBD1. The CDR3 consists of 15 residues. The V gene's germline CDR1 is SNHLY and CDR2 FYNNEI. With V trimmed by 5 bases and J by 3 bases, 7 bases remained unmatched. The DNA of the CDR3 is TGTGCCAGCAGTCCGGGACAGACACACTACAATGAGCAGTTCTTC. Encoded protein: CASSPGQTHYNEQFF.

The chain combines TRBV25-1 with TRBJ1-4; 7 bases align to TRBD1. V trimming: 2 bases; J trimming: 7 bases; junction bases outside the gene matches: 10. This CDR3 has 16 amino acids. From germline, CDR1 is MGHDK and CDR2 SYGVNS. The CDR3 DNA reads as TGTGCCAGCAGTGAACCAAAACAGGGGTCGGCTGAAAAACTGTTTTTT. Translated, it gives CASSEPKQGSAEKLFF.

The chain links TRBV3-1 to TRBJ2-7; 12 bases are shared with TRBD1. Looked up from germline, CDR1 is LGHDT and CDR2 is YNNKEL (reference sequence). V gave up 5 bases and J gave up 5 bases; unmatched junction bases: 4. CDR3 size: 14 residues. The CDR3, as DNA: TGTGCCAGCAGCGTCCGGGACAGGGGGCACGAGCAGTACTTC. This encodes CASSVRDRGHEQYF.

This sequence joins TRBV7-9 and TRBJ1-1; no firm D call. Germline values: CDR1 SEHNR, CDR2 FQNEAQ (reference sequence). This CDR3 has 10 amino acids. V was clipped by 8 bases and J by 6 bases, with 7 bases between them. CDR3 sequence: CASGESEAFF. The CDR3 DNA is TGTGCCAGCGGGGAATCTGAAGCTTTCTTT.

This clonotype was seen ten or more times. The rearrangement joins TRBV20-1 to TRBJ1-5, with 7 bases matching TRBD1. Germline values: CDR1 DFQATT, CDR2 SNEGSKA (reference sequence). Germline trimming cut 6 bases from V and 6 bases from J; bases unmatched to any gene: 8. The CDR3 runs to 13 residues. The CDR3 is CSAATGAFQPQHF. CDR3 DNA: TGCAGTGCAGCCACAGGGGCGTTTCAGCCCCAGCATTTT.

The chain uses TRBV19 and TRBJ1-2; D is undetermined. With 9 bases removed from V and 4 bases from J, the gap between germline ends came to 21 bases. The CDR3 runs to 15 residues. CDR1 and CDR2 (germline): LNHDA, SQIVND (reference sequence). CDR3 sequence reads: CARSNKKPGLYGYTF. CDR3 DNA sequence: TGTGCCAGGTCGAATAAAAAGCCCGGCCTCTATGGCTACACCTTC.